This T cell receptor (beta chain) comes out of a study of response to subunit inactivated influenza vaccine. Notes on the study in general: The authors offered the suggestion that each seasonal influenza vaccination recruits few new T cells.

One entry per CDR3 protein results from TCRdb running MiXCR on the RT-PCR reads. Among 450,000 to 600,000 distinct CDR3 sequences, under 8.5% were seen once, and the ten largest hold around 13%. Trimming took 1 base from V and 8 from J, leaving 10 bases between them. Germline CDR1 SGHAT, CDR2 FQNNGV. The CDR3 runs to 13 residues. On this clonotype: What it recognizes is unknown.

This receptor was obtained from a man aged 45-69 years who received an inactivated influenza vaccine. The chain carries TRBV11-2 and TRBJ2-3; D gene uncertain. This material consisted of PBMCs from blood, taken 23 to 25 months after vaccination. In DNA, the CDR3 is TGTGCCAGCAGCTTAGTAAAGGGAAGTACGCAGTATTTT. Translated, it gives CASSLVKGSTQYF.